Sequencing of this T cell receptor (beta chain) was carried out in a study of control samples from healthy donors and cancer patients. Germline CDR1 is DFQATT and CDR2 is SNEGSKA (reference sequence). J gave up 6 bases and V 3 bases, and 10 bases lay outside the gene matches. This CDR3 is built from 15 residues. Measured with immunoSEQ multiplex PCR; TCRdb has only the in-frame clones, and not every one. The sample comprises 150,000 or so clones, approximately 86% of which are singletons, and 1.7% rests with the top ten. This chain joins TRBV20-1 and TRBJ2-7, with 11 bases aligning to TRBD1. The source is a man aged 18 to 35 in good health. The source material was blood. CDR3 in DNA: TGCAGTGCTAGTCCCCGAGGGACAGGGGGGAGCGAGCAGTACTTC. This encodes CSASPRGTGGSEQYF.